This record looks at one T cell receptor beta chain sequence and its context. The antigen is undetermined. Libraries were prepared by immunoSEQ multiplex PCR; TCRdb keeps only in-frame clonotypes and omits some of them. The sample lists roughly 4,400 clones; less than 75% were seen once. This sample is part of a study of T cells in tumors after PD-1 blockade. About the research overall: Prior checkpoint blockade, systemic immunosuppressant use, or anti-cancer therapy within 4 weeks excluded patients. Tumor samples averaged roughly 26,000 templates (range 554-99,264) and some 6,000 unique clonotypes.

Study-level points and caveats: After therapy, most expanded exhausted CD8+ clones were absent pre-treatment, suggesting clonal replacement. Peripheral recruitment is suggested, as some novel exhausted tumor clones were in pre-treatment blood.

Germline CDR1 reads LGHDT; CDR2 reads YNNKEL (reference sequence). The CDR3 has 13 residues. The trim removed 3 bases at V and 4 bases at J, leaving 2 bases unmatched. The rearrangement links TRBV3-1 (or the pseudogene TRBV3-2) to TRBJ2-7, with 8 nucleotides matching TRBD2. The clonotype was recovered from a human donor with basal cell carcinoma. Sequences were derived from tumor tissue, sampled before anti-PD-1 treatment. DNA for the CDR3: TGTGCCAGCAGCCATGGGACTAGTTACGAGCAGTACTTC. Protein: CASSHGTSYEQYF.